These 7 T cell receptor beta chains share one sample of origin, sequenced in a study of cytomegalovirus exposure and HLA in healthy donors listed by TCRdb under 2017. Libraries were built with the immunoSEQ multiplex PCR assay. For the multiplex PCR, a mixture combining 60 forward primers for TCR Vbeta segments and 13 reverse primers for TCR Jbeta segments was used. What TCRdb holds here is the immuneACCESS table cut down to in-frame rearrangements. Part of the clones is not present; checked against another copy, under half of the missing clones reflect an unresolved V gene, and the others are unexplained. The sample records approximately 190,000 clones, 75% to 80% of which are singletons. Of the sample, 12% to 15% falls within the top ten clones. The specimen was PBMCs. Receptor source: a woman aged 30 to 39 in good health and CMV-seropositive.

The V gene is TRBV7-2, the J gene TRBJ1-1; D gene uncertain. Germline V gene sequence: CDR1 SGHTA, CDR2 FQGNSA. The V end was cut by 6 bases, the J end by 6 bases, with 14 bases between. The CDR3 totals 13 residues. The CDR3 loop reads CASRVLAGAEAFF. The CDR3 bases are TGTGCCAGCAGAGTCCTCGCGGGAGCTGAAGCTTTCTTT.

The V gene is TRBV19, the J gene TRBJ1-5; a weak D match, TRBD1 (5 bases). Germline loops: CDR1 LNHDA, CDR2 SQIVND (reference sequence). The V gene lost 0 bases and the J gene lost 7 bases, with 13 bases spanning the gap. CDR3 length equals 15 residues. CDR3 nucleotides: TGTGCCAGTAGTATAGATGCGGGGGGGGACCAGCCCCAGCATTTT. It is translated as CASSIDAGGDQPQHF.

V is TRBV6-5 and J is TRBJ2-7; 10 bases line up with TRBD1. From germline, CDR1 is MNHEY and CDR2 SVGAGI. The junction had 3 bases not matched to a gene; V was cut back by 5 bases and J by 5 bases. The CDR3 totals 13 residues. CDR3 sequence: CASSRQGAHEQYF. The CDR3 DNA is TGTGCCAGCAGTCGACAGGGGGCCCACGAGCAGTACTTC.

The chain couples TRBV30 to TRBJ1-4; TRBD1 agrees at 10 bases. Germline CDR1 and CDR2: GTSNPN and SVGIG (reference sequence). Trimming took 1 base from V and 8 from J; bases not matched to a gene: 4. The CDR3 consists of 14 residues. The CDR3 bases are TGTGCCTGGAGTGACGGGACAGGGGAAGAAAAACTGTTTTTT. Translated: CAWSDGTGEEKLFF.

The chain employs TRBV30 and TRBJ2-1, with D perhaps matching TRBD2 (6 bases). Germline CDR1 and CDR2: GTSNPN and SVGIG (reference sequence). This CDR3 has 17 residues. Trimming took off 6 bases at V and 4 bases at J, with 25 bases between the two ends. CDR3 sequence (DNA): TGTGCCTGCCGGGGCTTAGTGGGGGGTAGATCGTACAATGAGCAGTTCTTC. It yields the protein CACRGLVGGRSYNEQFF.

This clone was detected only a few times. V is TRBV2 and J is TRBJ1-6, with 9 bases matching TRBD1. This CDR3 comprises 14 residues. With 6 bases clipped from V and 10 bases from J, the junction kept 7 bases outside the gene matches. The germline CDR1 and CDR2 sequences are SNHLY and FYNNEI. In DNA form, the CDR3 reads TGTGCCAGCAGAACACAGGGGGCCATATCACCCCTCCACTTT. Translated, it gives CASRTQGAISPLHF.

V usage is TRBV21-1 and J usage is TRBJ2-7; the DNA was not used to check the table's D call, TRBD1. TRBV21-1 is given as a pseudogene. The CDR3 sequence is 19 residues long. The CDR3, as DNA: TGTGCCAGCAGCAAAACGGGACAGGGGGCTTTTTATAGCTCCTACGAGCAGTACTTC. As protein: CASSKTGQGAFYSSYEQYF.